The present TCR beta chain was sequenced within a study of technical replicates of blood from several donors. Sequencing used immunoSEQ multiplex PCR; TCRdb keeps in-frame clones, though not all of them. The sample lists almost 85,000 clones; around 97% were seen once. Trimming removed 4 bases at V and 1 base at J, with 11 bases between. There are 14 residues in the CDR3. Germline V gives CDR1 SGHNT, CDR2 YYREEE (reference sequence). The chain joins TRBV5-4 to TRBJ2-5; no clear D gene. This sequence originates from a human donor in good health. The sequenced sample consisted of T cells isolated from PBMCs. The CDR3 loop reads CASSNSKTQETQYF. CDR3 coding DNA: TGTGCCAGCAGCAACTCTAAAACCCAAGAGACCCAGTACTTC. Combining the CDR3 with reference TRBV5-4 and TRBJ2-5 gives the whole variable domain ETGVTQSPTHLIKTRGQQVTLRCSSQSGHNTVSWYQQALGQGPQFIFQYYREEENGRGNFPPRFSGLQFPNYSSELNVNALELDDSALYLCASSNSKTQETQYFGPGTRLLVL.